This T cell receptor beta chain appears in the sequencing data of a study of blood T cell repertoires in COVID-19. The study recruited people aged about 18 to 89 years across about two dozen US areas. Cohorts were based on clinical histories the participants reported. Assay: immunoSEQ multiplex PCR; the TCRdb copy retains only in-frame clones and omits some. Of roughly 360,000 clones in the sample, roughly 88% were seen once. CDR1 MGHRA and CDR2 YSYEKL come from the germline V gene. The trim removed 0 bases at V and 5 bases at J, leaving 7 bases unmatched. CDR3 length equals 16 residues. The TCR comes from a woman aged 25 to 45 with acute COVID-19. The chain has TRBV4-1 and TRBJ2-1; 7 bases match TRBD2. Sequencing used PBMCs or T cells enriched from blood (not recorded which). CDR3 in DNA: TGCGCCAGCAGCCAAGATCGGTGGGGGGGTGACAATGAGCAGTTCTTC. Translation gives CASSQDRWGGDNEQFF.